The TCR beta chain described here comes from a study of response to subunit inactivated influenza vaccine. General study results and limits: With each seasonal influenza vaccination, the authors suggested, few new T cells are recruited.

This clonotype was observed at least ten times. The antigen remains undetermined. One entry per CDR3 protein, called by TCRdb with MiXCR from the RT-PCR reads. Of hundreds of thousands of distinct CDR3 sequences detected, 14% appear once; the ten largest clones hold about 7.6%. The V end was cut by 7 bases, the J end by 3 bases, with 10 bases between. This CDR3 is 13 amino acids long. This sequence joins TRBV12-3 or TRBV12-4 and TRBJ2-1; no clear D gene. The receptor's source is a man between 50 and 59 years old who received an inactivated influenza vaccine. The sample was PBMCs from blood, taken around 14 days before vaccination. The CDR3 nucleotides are TGTGCCAGCACCGAACTTCTCTACAATGAGCAGTTCTTC. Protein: CASTELLYNEQFF.